The entry below gives a single T cell receptor beta chain sequence along with its context. This sample stems from a study of cytomegalovirus exposure and HLA in healthy donors. The PCR employed 60 Vbeta primers together with 13 Jbeta primers. Some clones are missing from TCRdb's copy, which holds only in-frame ones; the method was immunoSEQ multiplex PCR. The sample consists of fewer than 60,000 clones, approximately 84% of them appearing once. The sequenced material came from PBMCs. This sequence originates from a man aged 50 to 59 in good health and CMV-seronegative.

In DNA, the CDR3 is TGTGCCAGCAGCGCCGGACAGGCCTACACAGATACGCAGTATTTT. The encoded protein is CASSAGQAYTDTQYF. This rearrangement joins TRBV28 to TRBJ2-3, with 7 bases fitting TRBD1. The CDR3 has 15 residues. Germline lookup yields CDR1 MDHEN and CDR2 SYDVKM. Losses at the gene ends were 6 bases for V and 2 bases for J; bases not matched to a gene: 8. Complete variable domain (other parts from reference TRBV28 and TRBJ2-3): DVKVTQSSRYLVKRTGEKVFLECVQDMDHENMFWYRQDPGLGLRLIYFSYDVKMKEKGDIPEGYSVSREKKERFSLILESASTNQTSMYLCASSAGQAYTDTQYFGPGTRLTVL.